At least ten counts were recorded for the clone carrying this T cell receptor (beta chain). What it binds is not known. Constant-region reverse primers amplified full-length variable regions, followed by semi-nested Nested Universal Primer A PCR. In TCRdb, the 5' RACE reads were re-called with MiXCR into one record per CDR3 protein. The sample holds approximately 60,000 distinct CDR3 sequences, 26% seen once. This CDR3 has 12 amino acids. V gave up 3 bases and J gave up 4 bases, with 6 bases separating them. Tregs were sorted as CD4+CD25+CD127-/low cells. Notes on the study in general: Greatest tumor Treg TCR overlap was with tumor naive CD4+ cells. The TCR gene usage of tumor memory CD4+ T cells clustered together with blood and lymph node memory CD4+ cells and with lymph node naive CD4+ cells. Whole repertoires were not studied in the larger cohort, only one V-J beta rearrangement.

This chain uses TRBV12-3 or TRBV12-4 with TRBJ1-2; D is undetermined. The sample comprised tumor-infiltrating Tregs sorted from the breast tumor. This receptor was identified in a female donor with breast cancer. The DNA of the CDR3 is TGTGCCAGCAGTTTGATCGGCTATGGCTACACCTTC. Translation: CASSLIGYGYTF.